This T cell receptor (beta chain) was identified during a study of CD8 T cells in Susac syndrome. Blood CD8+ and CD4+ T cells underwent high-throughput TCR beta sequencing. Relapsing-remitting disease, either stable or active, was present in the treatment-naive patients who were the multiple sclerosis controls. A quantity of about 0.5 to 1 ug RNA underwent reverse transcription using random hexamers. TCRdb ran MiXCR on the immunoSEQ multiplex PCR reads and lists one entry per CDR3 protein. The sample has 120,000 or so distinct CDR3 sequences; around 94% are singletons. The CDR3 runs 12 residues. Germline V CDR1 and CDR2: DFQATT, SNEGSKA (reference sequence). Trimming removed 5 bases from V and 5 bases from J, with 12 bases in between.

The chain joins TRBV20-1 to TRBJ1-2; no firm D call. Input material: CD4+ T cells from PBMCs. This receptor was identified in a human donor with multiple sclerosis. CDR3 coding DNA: TGCAGTGCTTTACTAGAGGTTTATGGCTACACCTTC. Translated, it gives CSALLEVYGYTF.